The TCR beta chain under discussion was sequenced for a study of T-cell reconstitution after alpha-beta-depleted transplantation in children. During its preparation, the TCRbeta library received unique molecular identifiers. One entry per CDR3 protein, called by TCRdb with MiXCR from the PCR reads. The sample holds 900,000 or so distinct CDR3 sequences; roughly 15% are singletons and the top ten take approximately 5%. V was shortened by 9 bases and J by 0 bases, with 15 bases between the two germline ends. Germline loops: CDR1 MNHEY, CDR2 SMNVEV (reference sequence). The CDR3 has 14 amino acids. This clonotype showed up just a few times.

The chain carries TRBV27 and TRBJ2-7; unclear D gene. This TCR was recovered from a male patient aged 10 to 17 who had a stem cell transplant for acute lymphoblastic leukemia, so the T cells may come from the graft donor. This sample comprised PBMCs, mostly from graft donor cells, obtained 360 days after TCRalphabeta/CD19-depleted stem cell transplant. The CDR3 region is CASSRLQSSYEQYF. DNA of the CDR3: TGTGCCAGTAGTCGCCTCCAAAGCTCCTACGAGCAGTACTTC.